One sample yielded the 26 T cell receptor beta chains listed below, sequenced in a study of blood T cell dynamics during melanoma immunotherapy. Method: immunoSEQ multiplex PCR; TCRdb's copy keeps in-frame clones and lacks some. The sample consists of about 15,000 clones, 86% of them appearing once. Indicated time point: pre-treatment baseline. The source material was blood, sampled from a patient treated with checkpoint blockade. The receptors come from a human donor with melanoma.

The chain recombines TRBV6-4 with TRBJ2-3; no clear D. The germline V gene has CDR1 MRHNA and CDR2 SNTAGT. V lost 2 bases, J lost 0 bases, and 9 bases lay in between. CDR3 size: 15 residues. CDR3 sequence (DNA): TGTGCCAGCAGTGACACGGCAGCTAGCACAGATACGCAGTATTTT. It yields the protein CASSDTAASTDTQYF.

The rearrangement links TRBV7-9 to TRBJ2-7; D possibly corresponds to TRBD2 (6 bases). The CDR3 extends over 13 amino acids. Per germline, CDR1 SEHNR and CDR2 FQNEAQ (reference sequence). Trimming removed 10 bases at V and 1 base at J, with 14 bases between. The CDR3 reads CATLGRGSYEQYF. The CDR3 coding sequence is TGTGCCACCCTAGGGCGGGGTTCCTACGAGCAGTACTTC.

This clone has just one count. The chain carries TRBV21-1 and TRBJ2-7. TRBV21-1 constitutes a pseudogene. CDR3 length equals 15 residues. The CDR3 DNA sequence: TGTGCCAGCAGCAAAGATCGGGGCCCGTCGGGCGAGCAGTACTTC. Protein sequence: CASSKDRGPSGEQYF.

The V gene is TRBV29-1, the J gene TRBJ1-2; 10 positions match TRBD1. Germline CDR1 reads SQVTM; CDR2 reads ANQGSEA. J gave up 2 bases and V 6 bases, and 0 bases lay outside the gene matches. There are 12 residues in the CDR3. The CDR3 DNA reads as TGCAGCGTGGACAGGGGGAACTATGGCTACACCTTC. Its translation is CSVDRGNYGYTF.

J is TRBJ2-7 and V is TRBV25-1; D is undetermined. Germline CDR1 reads MGHDK; CDR2 reads SYGVNS. V was shortened by 4 bases and J by 7 bases, with 8 bases between the two germline ends. The CDR3 loop spans 11 amino acids. The DNA for the CDR3 is TGTGCCAGCAGTGCCCGTTGGGAGCAGTACTTC. It codes for CASSARWEQYF.

The chain uses TRBV5-8 and TRBJ2-1; D ambiguous. With 3 bases removed from V and 9 bases from J, the gap between germline ends came to 13 bases. The germline V gene encodes CDR1 SGHTS and CDR2 YDEGEE. The CDR3 contains 13 residues. The DNA for the CDR3 is TGTGCCAGCAGCTATTCCGGAAGAGTTGAGCAGTTCTTC. It translates to CASSYSGRVEQFF.

This clone appeared once. The rearrangement links TRBV2 to TRBJ2-7; possibly TRBD1 or TRBD2 for D (5 bases each). Trimming took 2 bases from V and 2 from J, leaving 13 bases between them. Germline V gene data show CDR1 as SNHLY and CDR2 as FYNNEI. CDR3 length: 15 amino acids. For the CDR3, the DNA is TGTGCCAGCAGTGAATTCGGGGCCGCCACCTACGAGCAGTACTTC. Residues: CASSEFGAATYEQYF.

The CDR3 region has the DNA TGTGCCAGCAGCCCTCTTAGCACAGATACGCAGTATTTT. This codes for CASSPLSTDTQYF. The chain joins TRBV6-5 to TRBJ2-3; D unresolved. Germline V gene lookup returns CDR1 MNHEY and CDR2 SVGAGI. V shed 6 bases and J shed 0 bases, with 7 bases lying between them. This CDR3 has 13 residues.

In its sample, this clone was seen once. This chain uses TRBV2 with TRBJ2-5; TRBD1 might be the D (6 bases). Germline values: CDR1 SNHLY, CDR2 FYNNEI. Trimming left V 5 bases short and J 4 bases short, with 17 bases between. The length of the CDR3 is 15 residues. The CDR3 coding sequence is TGTGCCAGCAGTTTTACGGACAGTTTTGGAGAGACCCAGTACTTC. This gives the protein CASSFTDSFGETQYF. Drawing the rest from reference TRBV2 and TRBJ2-5, the complete variable domain is EPEVTQTPSHQVTQMGQEVILRCVPISNHLYFYWYRQILGQKVEFLVSFYNNEISEKSEIFDDQFSVERPDGSNFTLKIRSTKLEDSAMYFCASSFTDSFGETQYFGPGTRLLVL.

This chain links TRBV7-2 with TRBJ2-5, with 16 bases fitting TRBD2. V was pared by 5 bases and J by 5 bases, with 8 bases of the junction left unmatched. The CDR3 loop spans 17 amino acids. CDR1 is SGHTA and CDR2 is FQGNSA in the germline V gene. The CDR3 DNA sequence: TGTGCCAGCAGCCTGGGACTAGCGGGGGGGCCAGGGGAGACCCAGTACTTC. Protein sequence: CASSLGLAGGPGETQYF.

The V gene is TRBV9, the J gene TRBJ1-2, with D maybe TRBD1 (6 bases). V lost 3 bases to trimming and J lost 6 bases, with 9 bases between them. The CDR3 has 12 residues. Germline V CDR1 and CDR2: SGDLS, YYNGEE. The CDR3 DNA follows: TGTGCCAGCAGCGGATACAGGGATGGCTACACCTTC. This encodes CASSGYRDGYTF.

The chain couples TRBV19 to TRBJ1-4, with D uncertain. The CDR3 is 14 amino acids. Germline V gives CDR1 LNHDA, CDR2 SQIVND (reference sequence). Between the trimmed V and J ends, which lost 3 bases and 0 bases, there was a span of 5 bases. CDR3 DNA sequence: TGTGCCAGTAGTATCGGGGCAACTAATGAAAAACTGTTTTTT. Translated: CASSIGATNEKLFF.

V and J are TRBV19 and TRBJ1-1; D not resolved. V was cut by 0 bases and J by 1 base, with 12 bases left in between. CDR1 and CDR2 from the germline V gene are LNHDA and SQIVND (reference sequence). This CDR3 is built from 16 residues. DNA for the CDR3: TGTGCCAGTAGTATAGATCACCCCAACAGGAACACTGAAGCTTTCTTT. Encoded protein: CASSIDHPNRNTEAFF.

The chain joins TRBV2 to TRBJ2-3; 12 nucleotides match TRBD2. The CDR3 has 16 residues. Germline loops: CDR1 SNHLY, CDR2 FYNNEI. J was trimmed by 5 bases and V by 6 bases; bases with no gene match: 9. The CDR3 loop reads CASSAGLAGYLDTQYF. The CDR3 bases are TGTGCCAGCAGCGCTGGACTAGCGGGATATCTAGATACGCAGTATTTT.

Only a few counts were recorded for this clone. The chain is built from TRBV4-1 and TRBJ2-7; weak D call: TRBD1 (6 bases). V lost 0 bases and J lost 1, with 16 bases in between. Germline CDR1 is MGHRA and CDR2 is YSYEKL. The CDR3 has 17 amino acids. CDR3 in DNA: TGCGCCAGCAGCCAAGACCCACTACAGGGTGGGTCCTACGAGCAGTACTTC. Protein product: CASSQDPLQGGSYEQYF.

This chain joins TRBV9 and TRBJ2-1; D gene uncertain. CDR3 size: 11 residues. From germline, CDR1 is SGDLS and CDR2 YYNGEE. V lost 2 bases, J lost 10 bases, and 7 bases lay in between. The CDR3 nucleotides read TGTGCCAGCAGCGTCCGTGGGGAGCAGTTCTTC. Translated: CASSVRGEQFF.

V is TRBV7-3 and J is TRBJ2-1; maybe TRBD2 (5 bases). The CDR3 has 13 residues. With 5 bases removed from V and 7 bases from J, the gap between germline ends came to 12 bases. CDR1 and CDR2 from the germline V gene are SGHTA and FQGTGA. This CDR3 is CASSPSRDNEQFF. The CDR3 DNA reads as TGTGCCAGCAGCCCCAGTCGGGATAATGAGCAGTTCTTC.

This chain connects TRBV5-1 to TRBJ2-3, with a weak D call TRBD1 (5 bases). The CDR3 has 16 residues. The V gene lost 4 bases and the J gene lost 4 bases, with 19 bases spanning the gap. Looked up from germline, CDR1 is SGHRS and CDR2 is YFSETQ. This CDR3 is CASSRQGLDSADTQYF. The CDR3 nucleotides are TGCGCCAGCAGCAGGCAGGGTCTAGACTCGGCAGATACGCAGTATTTT.

The chain uses TRBV19 and TRBJ2-1; D not certain. Trimming removed 7 bases from V and 0 bases from J, with 22 bases in between. Per the germline V gene, CDR1 is LNHDA and CDR2 is SQIVND (reference sequence). The CDR3 is 18 residues long. The CDR3 sequence is CASTYPSGQASSYNEQFF. The CDR3 nucleotides read TGTGCCAGTACCTATCCCTCGGGCCAGGCGAGCTCCTACAATGAGCAGTTCTTC.

The chain joins TRBV5-4 to TRBJ1-2; D might be TRBD1 (5 bases). The V and J ends lost 6 bases and 8 bases respectively, with 14 bases between them. The CDR3 runs to 12 residues. Per the germline V gene, CDR1 is SGHNT and CDR2 is YYREEE (reference sequence). The CDR3 bases are TGTGCCAGCAAGAAAAGGGGTTGGGGCTACACCTTC. It is translated as CASKKRGWGYTF. Filled out from reference TRBV5-4 and TRBJ1-2, the complete variable domain reads ETGVTQSPTHLIKTRGQQVTLRCSSQSGHNTVSWYQQALGQGPQFIFQYYREEENGRGNFPPRFSGLQFPNYSSELNVNALELDDSALYLCASKKRGWGYTFGSGTRLTVV.

The chain is built from TRBV2 and TRBJ2-1; TRBD2 agrees at 9 bases. This CDR3 is 15 amino acids long. The germline CDR1 and CDR2 sequences are SNHLY and FYNNEI. V shed 3 bases and J 9 bases; nucleotides not matched to a gene: 9. CDR3 in DNA: TGTGCCAGCAGTGATACTAGCGGGTATTACGGTGAGCAGTTCTTC. Protein product: CASSDTSGYYGEQFF.

The chain has TRBV9 and TRBJ2-3, with D possibly being TRBD2 (5 bases). This CDR3 contains 15 residues. Trimming shortened V by 4 bases and J by 9 bases, and 21 bases separated the two germline ends. CDR1 is SGDLS, CDR2 YYNGEE, per germline. The CDR3 is CASSLSPTGKGTQYF. CDR3 nucleotide sequence: TGTGCCAGCAGCTTAAGCCCGACGGGAAAGGGCACGCAGTATTTT.

The chain couples TRBV19 to TRBJ2-7; D is perhaps TRBD1 (6 bases). The CDR3 is 14 residues long. The germline V gene has CDR1 LNHDA and CDR2 SQIVND (reference sequence). V was shortened by 6 bases and J by 5 bases, with 17 bases between the two germline ends. The CDR3 spells CASRADLDSHEQYF. For the CDR3, the DNA is TGTGCCAGTAGGGCGGATCTGGACAGCCACGAGCAGTACTTC.

This chain connects TRBV5-1 to TRBJ1-2; perhaps TRBD1 as D (5 bases). The CDR3 is 14 amino acids. Germline CDR1 reads SGHRS; CDR2 reads YFSETQ. The V end lost 4 bases, the J end lost 6 bases, and 16 bases lay between the germline ends. The CDR3: CASSQPPGRDGYTF. The CDR3 nucleotides are TGCGCCAGCAGCCAACCACCAGGGCGCGATGGCTACACCTTC. Together with reference TRBV5-1 and TRBJ1-2, the CDR3 gives the full variable domain: KAGVTQTPRYLIKTRGQQVTLSCSPISGHRSVSWYQQTPGQGLQFLFEYFSETQRNKGNFPGRFSGRQFSNSRSEMNVSTLELGDSALYLCASSQPPGRDGYTFGSGTRLTVV.

The chain is built from TRBV7-9 and TRBJ2-7; 9 bases fit TRBD1. CDR1 is SEHNR and CDR2 is FQNEAQ in the germline V gene (reference sequence). This CDR3 has 14 amino acids. The V and J ends lost 2 bases and 4 bases, in that order; junction bases with no gene match: 3. CDR3 amino acids: CASSLYRGQYEQYF. CDR3 nucleotide sequence: TGTGCCAGCAGCTTATACAGGGGGCAGTACGAGCAGTACTTC.

This chain links TRBV4-1 with TRBJ2-7; 10 bases map to TRBD2. CDR3 length equals 15 residues. Germline V lookup: CDR1 MGHRA, CDR2 YSYEKL. V was clipped by 1 base and J by 2 bases; unmatched bases: 2. Here the CDR3 DNA reads TGCGCCAGCAGCCAAGGTCTAGCGGGGGCCTACGAGCAGTACTTC. This encodes CASSQGLAGAYEQYF.